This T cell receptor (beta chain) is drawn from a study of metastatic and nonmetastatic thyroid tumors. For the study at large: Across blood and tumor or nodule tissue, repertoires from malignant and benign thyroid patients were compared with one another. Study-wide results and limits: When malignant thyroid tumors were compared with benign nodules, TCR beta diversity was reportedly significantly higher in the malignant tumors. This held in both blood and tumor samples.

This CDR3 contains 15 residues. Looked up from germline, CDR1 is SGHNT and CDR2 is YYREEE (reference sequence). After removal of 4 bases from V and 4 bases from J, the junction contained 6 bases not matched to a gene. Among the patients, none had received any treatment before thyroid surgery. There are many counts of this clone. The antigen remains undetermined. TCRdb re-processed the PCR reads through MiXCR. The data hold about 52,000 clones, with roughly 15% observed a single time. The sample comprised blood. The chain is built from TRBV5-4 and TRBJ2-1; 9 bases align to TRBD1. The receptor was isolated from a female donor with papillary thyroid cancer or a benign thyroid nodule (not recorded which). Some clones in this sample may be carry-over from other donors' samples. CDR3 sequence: CASSTGQGYYNEQFF. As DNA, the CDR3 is TGTGCCAGCAGCACGGGACAGGGTTATTACAATGAGCAGTTCTTC.